This T cell receptor (beta chain) was sequenced in a study of blood T cells in healthy people across ages. It was with a sample-barcoded 5' primer and a J-beta primer mix that a second PCR of about 6 to 12 cycles was run. TCRdb redid the calling of the 5' RACE reads with MiXCR, one entry per CDR3 protein. The profile shows some 900,000 distinct CDR3 sequences, roughly 48% of them singletons. CDR1 is LGHDT and CDR2 is YNNKEL in the germline V gene (reference sequence). The CDR3 is 18 residues long. V was clipped by 4 bases and J by 0 bases; unmatched bases: 8. This clonotype was counted between two and nine times.

Sequenced material: blood. The rearrangement uses TRBV3-1 and TRBJ2-1; 11 bases fit TRBD1. The receptor was derived from a man younger than 40 in good health. The CDR3 here is CASSRISGTGGSYNEQFF. The CDR3 DNA follows: TGTGCCAGCAGCCGAATTTCCGGGACAGGGGGCTCCTACAATGAGCAGTTCTTC.